This T cell receptor (beta chain) comes out of a study of cytomegalovirus exposure and HLA in healthy donors. The donors comprised healthy bone marrow donors. Whereas donors were nominally healthy upon sampling, unrecorded immune exposures were probable. Study observations and caveats: Researchers counted roughly 150 TCR beta chains as cytomegalovirus-associated. In a later analysis, DRB1 alleles had the most associated TCRs; HLA-C alleles the fewest.

A remark on this clone: The target antigen is unknown.

The study ran its PCR with 60 Vbeta and 13 Jbeta primers. TCRdb's copy holds only in-frame clones and misses some; the assay was immunoSEQ multiplex PCR. Of 100,000 to 150,000 clones listed, around 80% are singletons. This sequence was found in a woman in her late teens or twenties in good health and CMV-seropositive. Specimen: PBMCs.

For the CDR3, the DNA is TGTGCCAGCAGTGAAGCGGTTCAGGGGGCGAGCACCGGGGAGCTGTTTTTT. Amino acids: CASSEAVQGASTGELFF. V usage is TRBV2 and J usage is TRBJ2-2, with 8 nucleotides matching TRBD1. This CDR3 contains 17 residues. CDR1 and CDR2 (germline): SNHLY, FYNNEI. The junction had 7 bases not matched to a gene; V was cut back by 0 bases and J by 4 bases.